The source of this T cell receptor beta chain is a study of T cells in Graves' hyperthyroidism and ophthalmopathy. The overall study: Initial diagnosis, before any treatment, was when peripheral blood was collected. Broader study findings: Most thyroid clonotypes that were expanded above 0.001 also turned up in blood.

Germline CDR1 SGHDN, CDR2 FVKESK. This CDR3 has 12 amino acids. V was pared by 0 bases and J by 5 bases, with 4 bases between. Clinical Activity Scores of at least 3, NOSPECS grades of at least 4 and durations under 3 months characterized ophthalmopathy patients. This clonotype came up many times. Antigen: not known. The TCR beta CDR3 regions underwent amplification using RNA transcripts as the source. A set of HTBI primers served as the primers for a first-round RT-PCR of the TCR CDR3. TCRdb recomputed calls from the multiplex PCR reads with MiXCR, one row per CDR3 protein. The repertoire includes roughly 520,000 distinct CDR3 sequences, roughly a quarter of them detected once, and approximately 10% sits in the top ten.

The chain carries TRBV14 and TRBJ1-1, with D uncertain. The receptor was derived from a woman aged 25 to 39 with Graves' ophthalmopathy. Specimen: blood. The CDR3 here is CASSQDWTEAFF. In nucleotides, the CDR3 is TGTGCCAGCAGCCAAGATTGGACTGAAGCTTTCTTT.